By sample share, the clone carrying this T cell receptor (beta chain) is medium-sized. Its antigen is not identified. This record belongs to a study of T cells in Graves' hyperthyroidism and ophthalmopathy. Study-level results: Ophthalmopathy cases were set apart from stable hyperthyroidism by a 13 V-J model. Among clonotypes expanded in thyroid above 0.001, most were also found in blood.

Per the germline V gene, CDR1 is DFQATT and CDR2 is SNEGSKA (reference sequence). V lost 3 bases to trimming and J lost 2 bases, with 11 bases between them. The length of the CDR3 is 14 residues. The authors took PBMCs from over 8.5 ml fresh peripheral blood. Amplification yielded TCR beta CDR3 regions, with RNA transcripts as the source. The HTBI primer set served for first-round RT-PCR of the TCR CDR3. One entry per CDR3 protein, called by TCRdb with MiXCR from the multiplex PCR reads. The sample yields about 37,000 distinct CDR3 sequences, 40% to 65% seen once. This clonotype was obtained from a man aged 35 to 55 with Graves' ophthalmopathy. Sequencing used blood. The chain has TRBV20-1 and TRBJ1-5; D might be TRBD1 (5 bases). For the CDR3, the DNA is TGCAGTGCTAGGTATCAGGGCGGCAATCAGCCCCAGCATTTT. Translated, it gives CSARYQGGNQPQHF.